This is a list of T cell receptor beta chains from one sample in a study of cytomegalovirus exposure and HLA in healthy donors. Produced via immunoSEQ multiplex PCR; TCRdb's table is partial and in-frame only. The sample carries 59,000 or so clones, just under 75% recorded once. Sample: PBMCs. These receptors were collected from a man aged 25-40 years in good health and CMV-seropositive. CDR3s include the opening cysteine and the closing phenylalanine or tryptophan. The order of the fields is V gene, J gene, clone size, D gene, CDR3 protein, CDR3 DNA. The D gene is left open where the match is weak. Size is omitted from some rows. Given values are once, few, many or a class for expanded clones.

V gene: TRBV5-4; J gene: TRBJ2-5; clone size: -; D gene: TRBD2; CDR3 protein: CASSLGGGYQETQYF; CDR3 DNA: TGTGCCAGCAGCTTGGGCGGGGGGTACCAAGAGACCCAGTACTTC
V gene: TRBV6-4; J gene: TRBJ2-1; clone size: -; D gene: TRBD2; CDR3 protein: CASSDSAGGHNEQFF; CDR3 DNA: TGTGCCAGCAGTGACTCAGCGGGGGGGCACAATGAGCAGTTCTTC
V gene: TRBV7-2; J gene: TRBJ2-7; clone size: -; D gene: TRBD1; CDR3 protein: CASSLVAGTGGFEQYF; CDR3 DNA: TGTGCCAGCAGCTTAGTAGCCGGGACAGGGGGCTTCGAGCAGTACTTC
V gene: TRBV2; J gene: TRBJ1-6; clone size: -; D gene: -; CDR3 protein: CAGSARISNSPLHF; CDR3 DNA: TGTGCCGGCAGTGCCAGGATAAGCAATTCACCCCTCCACTTT
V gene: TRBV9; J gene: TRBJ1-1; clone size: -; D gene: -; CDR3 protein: CASSLDPRGNTEAFF; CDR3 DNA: TGTGCCAGCAGCCTCGACCCACGAGGGAACACTGAAGCTTTCTTT
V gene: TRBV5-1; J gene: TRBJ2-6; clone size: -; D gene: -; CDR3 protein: CASSLVPTSGANVLTF; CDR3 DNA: TGCGCCAGCAGCTTGGTCCCTACCTCTGGGGCCAACGTCCTGACTTTC
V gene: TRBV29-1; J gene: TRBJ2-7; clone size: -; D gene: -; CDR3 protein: CSAGPAGYNGEQYF; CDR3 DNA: TGCAGCGCCGGCCCCGCAGGGTACAACGGCGAGCAGTACTTC
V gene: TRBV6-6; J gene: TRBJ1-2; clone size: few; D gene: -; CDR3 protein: CASRDGGGGGYTF; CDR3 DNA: TGTGCCAGCAGAGATGGGGGCGGGGGGGGCTACACCTTC
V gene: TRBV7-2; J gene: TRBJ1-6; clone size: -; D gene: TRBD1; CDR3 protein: CASSFGTAYNSPLHF; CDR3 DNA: TGTGCCAGCAGCTTCGGGACAGCCTATAATTCACCCCTCCACTTT
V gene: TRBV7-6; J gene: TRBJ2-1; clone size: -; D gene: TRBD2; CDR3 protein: CASSFSGAPGNEQFF; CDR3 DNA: TGTGCCAGCAGCTTTAGCGGGGCCCCAGGGAATGAGCAGTTCTTC
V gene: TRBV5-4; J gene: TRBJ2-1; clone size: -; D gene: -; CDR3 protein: CASSYEGESYNEQFF; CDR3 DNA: TGTGCCAGCAGCTATGAGGGGGAATCCTACAATGAGCAGTTCTTC
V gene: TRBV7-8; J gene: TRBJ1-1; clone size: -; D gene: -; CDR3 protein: CASSLERGIGAEAFF; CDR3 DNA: TGTGCCAGCAGCTTAGAGCGGGGGATCGGGGCTGAAGCTTTCTTT
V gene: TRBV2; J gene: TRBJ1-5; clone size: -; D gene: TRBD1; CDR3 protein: CASRGDRGGQPQHF; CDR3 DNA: TGTGCCAGCAGGGGAGACAGGGGAGGTCAGCCCCAGCATTTT
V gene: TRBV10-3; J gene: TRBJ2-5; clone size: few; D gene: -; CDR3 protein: CAIREQGKETQYF; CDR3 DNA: TGTGCCATCAGGGAACAGGGTAAAGAGACCCAGTACTTC
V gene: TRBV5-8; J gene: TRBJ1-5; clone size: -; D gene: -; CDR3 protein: CASSLLFHGNQPQHF; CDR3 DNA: TGTGCCAGCAGCTTGTTATTTCACGGTAATCAGCCCCAGCATTTT
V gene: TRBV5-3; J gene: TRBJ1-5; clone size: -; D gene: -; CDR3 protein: CARSLRGARNQPQHF; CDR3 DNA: TGTGCCAGAAGCCTACGGGGGGCCCGCAATCAGCCCCAGCATTTT
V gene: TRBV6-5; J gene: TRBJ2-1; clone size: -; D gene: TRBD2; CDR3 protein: CASSLTSASYNEQFF; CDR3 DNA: TGTGCCAGCAGTTTGACTAGCGCCTCCTACAATGAGCAGTTCTTC
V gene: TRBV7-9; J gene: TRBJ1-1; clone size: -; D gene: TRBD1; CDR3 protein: CASSLTRTGAMNTEAFF; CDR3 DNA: TGTGCCAGCAGCTTAACTCGGACAGGGGCGATGAACACTGAAGCTTTCTTT
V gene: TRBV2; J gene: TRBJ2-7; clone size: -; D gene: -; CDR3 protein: CAGGTALPYEQYF; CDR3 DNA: TGTGCCGGAGGGACCGCTCTTCCCTACGAGCAGTACTTC
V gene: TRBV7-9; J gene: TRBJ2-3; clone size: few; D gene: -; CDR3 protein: CASSLARRRDTDTQYF; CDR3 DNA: TGTGCCAGCAGCTTAGCACGTCGGAGAGACACAGATACGCAGTATTTT
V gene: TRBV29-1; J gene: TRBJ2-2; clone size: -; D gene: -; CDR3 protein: CSASENTGELFF; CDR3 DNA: TGCAGCGCCTCAGAAAACACCGGGGAGCTGTTTTTT
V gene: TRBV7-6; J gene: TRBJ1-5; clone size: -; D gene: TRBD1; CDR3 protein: CASSPDRANQPQHF; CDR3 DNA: TGTGCCAGCAGCCCAGACAGGGCAAATCAGCCCCAGCATTTT
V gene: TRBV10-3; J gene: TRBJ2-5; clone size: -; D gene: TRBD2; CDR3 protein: CAISGGGSGGPRETQYF; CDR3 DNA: TGTGCCATCAGTGGTGGGGGTAGCGGGGGACCCAGGGAGACCCAGTACTTC
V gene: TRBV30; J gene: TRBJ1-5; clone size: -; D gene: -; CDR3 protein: CAWNQGNQPQHF; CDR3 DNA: TGTGCCTGGAATCAGGGGAATCAGCCCCAGCATTTT
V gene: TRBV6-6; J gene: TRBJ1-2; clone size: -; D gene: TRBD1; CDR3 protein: CAMGTGDGYTF; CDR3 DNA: TGTGCTATGGGGACAGGGGATGGCTACACCTTC
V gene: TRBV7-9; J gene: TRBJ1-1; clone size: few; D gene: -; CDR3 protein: CASRPTVYRVNTEAFF; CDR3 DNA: TGTGCCAGCAGACCGACGGTGTACAGGGTGAACACTGAAGCTTTCTTT
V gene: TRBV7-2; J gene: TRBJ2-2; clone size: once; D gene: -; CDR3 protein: CASSLVDTGELFF; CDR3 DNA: TGTGCCAGCAGCTTAGTAGATACCGGGGAGCTGTTTTTT
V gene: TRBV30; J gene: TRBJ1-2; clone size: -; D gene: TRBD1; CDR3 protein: CAWGTGEGYTF; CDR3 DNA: TGTGCCTGGGGGACAGGGGAAGGCTACACCTTC
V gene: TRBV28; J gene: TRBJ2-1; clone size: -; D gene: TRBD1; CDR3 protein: CATRQGWGDGEQFF; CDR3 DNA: TGTGCCACCCGACAGGGGTGGGGAGACGGTGAGCAGTTCTTC
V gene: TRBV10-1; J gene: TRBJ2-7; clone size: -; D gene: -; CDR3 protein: CASSEGRRYEQYF; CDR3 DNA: TGCGCCAGCAGTGAGGGGCGTCGCTACGAGCAGTACTTC
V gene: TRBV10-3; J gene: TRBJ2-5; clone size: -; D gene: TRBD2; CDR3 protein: CAGGDGGAGETQYF; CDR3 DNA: TGTGCTGGCGGGGACGGGGGGGCCGGAGAGACCCAGTACTTC
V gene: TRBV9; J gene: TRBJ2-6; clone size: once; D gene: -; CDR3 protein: CASSSGGAGANVLTF; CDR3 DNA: TGTGCCAGCAGCTCGGGCGGGGCTGGGGCCAACGTCCTGACTTTC
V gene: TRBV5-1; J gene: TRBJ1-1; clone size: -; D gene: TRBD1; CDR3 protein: CASSPGQGLVGRAFF; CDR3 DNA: TGCGCCAGCAGCCCTGGACAGGGCCTAGTGGGTAGAGCTTTCTTT
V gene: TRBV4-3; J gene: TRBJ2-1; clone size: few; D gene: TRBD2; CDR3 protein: CASSPPRTSALYNEQFF; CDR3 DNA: TGCGCCAGCAGCCCTCCCCGGACTAGCGCATTATACAATGAGCAGTTCTTC
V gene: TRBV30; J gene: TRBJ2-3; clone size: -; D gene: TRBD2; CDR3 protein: CAWTSAGGSTDTQYF; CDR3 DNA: TGTGCCTGGACTTCGGCGGGGGGTAGCACAGATACGCAGTATTTT
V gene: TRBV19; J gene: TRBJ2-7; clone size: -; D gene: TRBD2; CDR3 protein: CASSIMGTSLREQYF; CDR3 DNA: TGTGCCAGTAGTATTATGGGGACTAGTCTGCGGGAGCAGTACTTC
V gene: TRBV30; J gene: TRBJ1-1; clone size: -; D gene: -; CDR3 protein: CAWSLRYEAFF; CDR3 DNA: TGTGCCTGGTCCCTCAGGTATGAAGCTTTCTTT
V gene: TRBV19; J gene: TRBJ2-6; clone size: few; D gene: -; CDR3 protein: CASRLTGSGANVLTF; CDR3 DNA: TGTGCCAGTAGACTAACAGGGTCTGGGGCCAACGTCCTGACTTTC
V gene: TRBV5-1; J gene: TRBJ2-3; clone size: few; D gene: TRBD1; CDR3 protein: CASRQGTGGTDTQYF; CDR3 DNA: TGCGCCAGCAGGCAGGGGACAGGGGGCACAGATACGCAGTATTTT
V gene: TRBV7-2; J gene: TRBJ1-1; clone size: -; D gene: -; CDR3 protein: CASSLGQGLRTEAFF; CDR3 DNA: TGTGCCAGCAGCTTAGGTCAGGGGCTTAGGACTGAAGCTTTCTTT
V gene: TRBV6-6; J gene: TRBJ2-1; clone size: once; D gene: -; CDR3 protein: CASSYSIRAENEQFF; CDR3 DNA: TGTGCCAGCAGTTACTCAATCAGGGCCGAGAATGAGCAGTTCTTC
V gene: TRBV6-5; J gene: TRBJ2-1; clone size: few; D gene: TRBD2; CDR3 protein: CASRLAGGYEQFF; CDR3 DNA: TGTGCCAGCAGGCTAGCGGGGGGGTATGAGCAGTTCTTC